This passage covers 16 T cell receptor beta chains from one sample sequenced in a study of T cell responses to AZD1222 COVID-19 vaccine. The assay was immunoSEQ multiplex PCR, and TCRdb's table has in-frame clones only and misses some. The data contain 150,000 to 200,000 clones, more than 70% of them singletons. Material: peripheral blood, obtained 28 days after the second AZD1222 dose. The receptor source for this set is an adult who received the AZD1222 COVID-19 vaccine.

This chain joins TRBV6-4 and TRBJ2-7, with TRBD2 matching 7 bases. The ends lost 5 bases at V and 2 bases at J; junction bases unmatched: 3. The germline gives CDR1 MRHNA, CDR2 SNTAGT. The CDR3 has 13 amino acids. This chain's CDR3 is CASSTGLAYEQYF. In DNA, the CDR3 is TGTGCCAGCAGTACAGGACTAGCCTACGAGCAGTACTTC.

This sequence joins TRBV6-6 and TRBJ2-3, with 8 bases fitting TRBD2. With 5 bases clipped from V and 4 bases from J, the junction kept 14 bases outside the gene matches. The V gene's germline CDR1 is MNHNY and CDR2 SVGAGI (reference sequence). The CDR3 length is 17 residues. The DNA for the CDR3 is TGTGCCAGCAGTCCCCCAACAGCGGGAGTGAGTGCAGATACGCAGTATTTT. Its translation is CASSPPTAGVSADTQYF.

This rearrangement joins TRBV7-8 to TRBJ1-4; D unclear. The CDR3 is made up of 16 amino acids. The V end lost 5 bases, the J end lost 8 bases, and 21 bases lay between the germline ends. The germline V gene encodes CDR1 SGHVS and CDR2 FQNEAQ. CDR3 sequence: CASSRDGLQSQEKLFF. CDR3 sequence (DNA): TGTGCCAGCAGCCGAGATGGGCTGCAGTCGCAGGAAAAACTGTTTTTT.

The V call is TRBV28, the J call TRBJ1-6, with a weak D call TRBD1 (5 bases). V was shortened by 5 bases and J by 10 bases, with 21 bases between the two germline ends. Germline CDR1 MDHEN, CDR2 SYDVKM. The CDR3 length is 16 residues. The CDR3 is CASSATRDRGGSPLHF. CDR3 bases: TGTGCCAGCAGTGCTACTCGGGACCGCGGAGGATCACCCCTCCACTTT. Based on the CDR3 plus reference TRBV28 and TRBJ1-6, the full variable domain is DVKVTQSSRYLVKRTGEKVFLECVQDMDHENMFWYRQDPGLGLRLIYFSYDVKMKEKGDIPEGYSVSREKKERFSLILESASTNQTSMYLCASSATRDRGGSPLHFGNGTRLTVT.

This chain uses TRBV9 with TRBJ1-2, with D possibly matching TRBD1 (6 bases). The germline CDR1 and CDR2 sequences are SGDLS and YYNGEE. V lost 6 bases and J 0 bases, leaving 15 bases between the germline ends. This CDR3 region has 15 residues. The CDR3, as DNA: TGTGCCAGCACAGGGGACTCTGTAGCTAACTATGGCTACACCTTC. Protein: CASTGDSVANYGYTF.

A single count supports this clone. V is TRBV5-1 and J is TRBJ2-5; possibly TRBD2 for D (7 bases). With 4 bases removed from V and 3 bases from J, the gap between germline ends came to 22 bases. Per germline, CDR1 SGHRS and CDR2 YFSETQ. The CDR3 sequence is 17 residues long. The CDR3 loop is CASSHGGASAGKETQYF. The CDR3 region has the DNA TGCGCCAGCAGCCATGGGGGGGCTAGCGCAGGGAAAGAGACCCAGTACTTC.

The J gene is TRBJ1-6, the V gene TRBV4-3; D is perhaps TRBD1 (6 bases). V lost 2 bases, J lost 10 bases, and 15 bases lay in between. CDR3 size: 15 residues. Germline V gene sequence: CDR1 LGHNA, CDR2 YSLEER. The DNA of the CDR3 is TGCGCCAGCAGCCAAACGACAGGATGGGAATCACCCCTCCACTTT. This translates into CASSQTTGWESPLHF.

V is TRBV28 and J is TRBJ1-4; TRBD1 is a possible D gene (5 bases). Trimming stripped 2 bases from V and 8 bases from J, with 12 bases between. CDR1 and CDR2 (germline): MDHEN, SYDVKM. This CDR3 contains 14 residues. CDR3 in DNA: TGTGCCAGCAGTTTAGCAGGGAGGAAGGAAAAACTGTTTTTT. Translating it yields CASSLAGRKEKLFF.

V usage is TRBV25-1 and J usage is TRBJ2-7; no reliable D call. The CDR3 is made up of 10 amino acids. Trimming pared 5 bases from V and 5 bases from J, leaving 4 bases between. The germline V gene encodes CDR1 MGHDK and CDR2 SYGVNS. CDR3 in DNA: TGTGCCAGCAGTCACCACGAGCAGTACTTC. It translates to CASSHHEQYF.

The CDR3 sequence is CASSLVDLTYEQYF. The CDR3 DNA sequence: TGTGCCAGCAGCTTAGTTGACCTAACCTACGAGCAGTACTTC. The V and J genes are TRBV7-2 and TRBJ2-7, with unresolved D. Trimming took 1 base from V and 2 from J, leaving 9 bases between them. The CDR3 spans 14 residues. CDR1 SGHTA and CDR2 FQGNSA come from the germline V gene.

In DNA, the CDR3 is TGTGCCAGCTCACGAGACGGGTATCCCTCCTACGAGCAGTACTTC. Translation: CASSRDGYPSYEQYF. The chain joins TRBV18 to TRBJ2-7, with D unclear. Deletions cut 4 bases from V and 0 bases from J, with 13 bases between. Germline V gives CDR1 KGHSH, CDR2 LQKENI. This CDR3 is 15 amino acids long.

This chain connects TRBV4-1 to TRBJ1-5, with 12 bases fitting TRBD1. This CDR3 is built from 18 residues. Germline values: CDR1 MGHRA, CDR2 YSYEKL. The V gene end was trimmed by 3 bases and the J gene end by 7 bases; junction bases not matched to a gene: 13. The CDR3 spells CASSQGPGTGGARQPQHF. DNA for the CDR3: TGCGCCAGCAGCCAGGGGCCCGGGACAGGGGGCGCCCGGCAGCCCCAGCATTTT.

V gene TRBV5-4 combines with J gene TRBJ2-6; TRBD2 agrees at 11 bases. Germline CDR1 reads SGHNT; CDR2 reads YYREEE (reference sequence). The CDR3 is made up of 17 amino acids. With V trimmed by 4 bases and J by 2 bases, 5 bases remained unmatched. CDR3 bases: TGTGCCAGCAGCGTACTACTAGCGGGAGCTGGGGCCAACGTCCTGACTTTC. Protein sequence: CASSVLLAGAGANVLTF. Variable domain in full (rest from reference TRBV5-4 and TRBJ2-6): ETGVTQSPTHLIKTRGQQVTLRCSSQSGHNTVSWYQQALGQGPQFIFQYYREEENGRGNFPPRFSGLQFPNYSSELNVNALELDDSALYLCASSVLLAGAGANVLTFGAGSRLTVL.

This sequence joins TRBV18 and TRBJ2-3, with no clear D. V shed 4 bases and J shed 6 bases, with 8 bases lying between them. The CDR3 spans 12 residues. Per the germline V gene, CDR1 is KGHSH and CDR2 is LQKENI. This CDR3 reads CASSRIRDTQYF. CDR3 DNA sequence: TGTGCCAGCTCACGGATCCGGGATACGCAGTATTTT.

The J gene is TRBJ2-7, the V gene TRBV19, with 10 bases identical to TRBD2. The CDR3 totals 14 residues. CDR1 and CDR2 (germline): LNHDA, SQIVND (reference sequence). V was clipped by 5 bases and J by 3 bases; unmatched bases: 4. The CDR3 bases are TGTGCCAGTAGTGAGCTAGCGGGAGTCTACGAGCAGTACTTC. Protein sequence: CASSELAGVYEQYF.

The chain couples TRBV30 to TRBJ1-6; 8 nucleotides match TRBD1. The CDR3 spans 16 residues. V lost 0 bases and J lost 9; bases outside the gene matches: 10. Germline V lookup: CDR1 GTSNPN, CDR2 SVGIG (reference sequence). CDR3: CAWSVLTGGNGSPLHF. For the CDR3, the DNA is TGTGCCTGGAGTGTATTAACAGGGGGAAATGGTTCACCCCTCCACTTT.